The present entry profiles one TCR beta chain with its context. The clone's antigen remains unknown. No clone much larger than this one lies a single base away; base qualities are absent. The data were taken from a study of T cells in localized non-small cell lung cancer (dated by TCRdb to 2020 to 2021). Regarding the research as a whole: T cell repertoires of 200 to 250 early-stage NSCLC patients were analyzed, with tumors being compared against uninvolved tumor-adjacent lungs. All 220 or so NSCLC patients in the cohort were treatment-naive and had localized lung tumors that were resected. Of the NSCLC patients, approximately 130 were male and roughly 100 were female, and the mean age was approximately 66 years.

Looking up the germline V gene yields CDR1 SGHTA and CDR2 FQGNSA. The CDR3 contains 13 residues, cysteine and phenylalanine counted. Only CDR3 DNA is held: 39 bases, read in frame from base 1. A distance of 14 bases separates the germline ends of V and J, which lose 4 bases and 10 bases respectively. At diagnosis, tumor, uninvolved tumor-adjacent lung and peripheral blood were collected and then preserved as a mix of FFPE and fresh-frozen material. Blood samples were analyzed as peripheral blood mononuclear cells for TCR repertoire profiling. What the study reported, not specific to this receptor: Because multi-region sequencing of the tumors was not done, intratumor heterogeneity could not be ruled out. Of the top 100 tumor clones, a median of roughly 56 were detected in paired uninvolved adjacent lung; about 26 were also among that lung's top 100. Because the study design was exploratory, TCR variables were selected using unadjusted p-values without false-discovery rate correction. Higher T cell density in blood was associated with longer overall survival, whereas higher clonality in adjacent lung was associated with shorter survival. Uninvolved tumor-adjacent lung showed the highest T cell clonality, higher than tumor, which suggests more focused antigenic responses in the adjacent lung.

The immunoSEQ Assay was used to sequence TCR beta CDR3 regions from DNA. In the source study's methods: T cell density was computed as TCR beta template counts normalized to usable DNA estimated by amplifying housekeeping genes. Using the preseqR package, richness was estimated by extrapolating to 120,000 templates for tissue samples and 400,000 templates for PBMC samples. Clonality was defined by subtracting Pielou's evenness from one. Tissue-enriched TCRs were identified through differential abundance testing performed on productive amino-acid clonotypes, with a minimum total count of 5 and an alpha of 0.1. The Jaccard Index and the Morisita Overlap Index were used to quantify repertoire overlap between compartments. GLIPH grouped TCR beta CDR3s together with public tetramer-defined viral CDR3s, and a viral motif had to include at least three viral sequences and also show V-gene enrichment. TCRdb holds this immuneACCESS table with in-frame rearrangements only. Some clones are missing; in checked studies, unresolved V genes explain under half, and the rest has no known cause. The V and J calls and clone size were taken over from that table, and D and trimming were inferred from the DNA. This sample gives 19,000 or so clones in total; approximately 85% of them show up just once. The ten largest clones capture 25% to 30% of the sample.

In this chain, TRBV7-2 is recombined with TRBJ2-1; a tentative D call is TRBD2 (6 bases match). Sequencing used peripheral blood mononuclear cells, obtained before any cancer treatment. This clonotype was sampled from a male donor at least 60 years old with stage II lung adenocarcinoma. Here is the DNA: TGTGCCAGCAGCTCGGGACTTGCTCCCGAGCAGTTCTTC. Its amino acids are CASSSGLAPEQFF.